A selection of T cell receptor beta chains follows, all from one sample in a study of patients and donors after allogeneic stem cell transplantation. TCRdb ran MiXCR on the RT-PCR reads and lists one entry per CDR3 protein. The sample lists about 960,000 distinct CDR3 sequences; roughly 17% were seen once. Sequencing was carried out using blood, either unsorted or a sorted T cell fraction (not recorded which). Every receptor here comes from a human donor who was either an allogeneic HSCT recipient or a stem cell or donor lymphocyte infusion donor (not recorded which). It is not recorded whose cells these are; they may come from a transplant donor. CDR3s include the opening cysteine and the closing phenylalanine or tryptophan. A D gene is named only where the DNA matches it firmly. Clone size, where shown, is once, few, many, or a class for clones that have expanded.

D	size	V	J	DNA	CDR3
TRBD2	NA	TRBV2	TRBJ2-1	TGTGCCAGCAGTGAATACTCCAGCGGGAGAATGATTTTGGCCTACAATGAGCAGTTCTTC	CASSEYSSGRMILAYNEQFF
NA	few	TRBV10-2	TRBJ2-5	TGCGCCAGCAGTGAGTCGACTCGAGAGCAAGAGACCCAGTACTTC	CASSESTREQETQYF
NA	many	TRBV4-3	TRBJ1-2	TGCGCCAGCAGCCAAGATGGGGCTTTAAACGATCTCTATGGCTACACCTTC	CASSQDGALNDLYGYTF
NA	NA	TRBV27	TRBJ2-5	TGTGCCAGCAGTTGGACTGACCGAGGCAACCCGCAAGAGACCCAGTACTTC	CASSWTDRGNPQETQYF
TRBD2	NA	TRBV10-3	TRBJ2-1	TGTGCCATCAGTGAGCCGGGACTAGCGGGAAGCGATGAGCAGTTCTTC	CAISEPGLAGSDEQFF
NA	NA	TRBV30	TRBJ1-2	TGTGCCTGGAGTGTGGGTGGCTACACCTTC	CAWSVGGYTF
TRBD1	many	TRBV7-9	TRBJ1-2	TGTGCCAGCAGCTTAGTAGAGGACAGGGGCCACTATGGCTACACCTTC	CASSLVEDRGHYGYTF
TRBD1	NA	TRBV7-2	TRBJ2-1	TGTGCCAGCAGCTTAGAACAGGGGAACTGGGATGAGCAGTTCTTC	CASSLEQGNWDEQFF
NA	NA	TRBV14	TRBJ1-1	TGTGCCAGCAGCCAAGAAGCTACTCTATCAGGAATGACCCTTATGAACACTGAAGCTTTCTTT	CASSQEATLSGMTLMNTEAFF
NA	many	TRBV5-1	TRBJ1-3	TGCGCCAGCAGCCTTGAGGCGGGGGCTGGTGGAAACACCATATATTTT	CASSLEAGAGGNTIYF
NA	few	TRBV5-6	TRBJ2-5	TGTGCCAGCAGCTCTCCCCACCGGACACACCAAGAGACCCAGTACTTC	CASSSPHRTHQETQYF
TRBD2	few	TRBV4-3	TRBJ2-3	TGCGCCAGCAGCCAGACTAGCGGGGGGACCACAGATACGCAGTATTTT	CASSQTSGGTTDTQYF
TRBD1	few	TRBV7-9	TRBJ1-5	TGTGCCAGCAGCGAAACAGGGGATAGCAATCAGCCCCAGCATTTT	CASSETGDSNQPQHF
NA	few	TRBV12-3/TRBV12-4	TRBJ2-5	TGTGCCAGCAGTTTGTTAGCGAAAGAGACCCAGTACTTC	CASSLLAKETQYF
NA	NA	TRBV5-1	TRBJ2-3	TGCGCCAGCAGCCCCCCAGACAAGCCTAGCACAGATACGCAGTATTTT	CASSPPDKPSTDTQYF
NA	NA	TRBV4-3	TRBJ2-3	TGCGCCAGCAGCCAAGGTATTAGCACAGATACGCAGTATTTT	CASSQGISTDTQYF
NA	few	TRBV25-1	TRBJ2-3	TGTGCCAGCAGTGAACCCCCCTTAAGCAGGGTCGGAGAAGATACGCAGTATTTT	CASSEPPLSRVGEDTQYF
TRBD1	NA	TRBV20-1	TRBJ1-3	TGCAGTGCTGGGTCAGGACAGGGGGCTTCACGTTACTCTGGAAACACCATATATTTT	CSAGSGQGASRYSGNTIYF
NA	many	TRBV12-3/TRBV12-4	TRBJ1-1	TGTGCCAGCAGGTGGCATGGCACTGAAGCTTTCTTT	CASRWHGTEAFF
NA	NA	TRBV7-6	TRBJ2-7	TGTGCCAGCAGCTCTGCCTCAGAGCAGTACTTC	CASSSASEQYF
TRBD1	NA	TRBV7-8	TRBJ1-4	TGTGCCAGCAACTTCCAGGGGGGTGCAACTAATGAAAAACTGTTTTTT	CASNFQGGATNEKLFF
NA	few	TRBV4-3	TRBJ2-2	TGCGCCAGCAGCCAAGACTGGGCAGGCAACACCGGGGAGCTGTTTTTT	CASSQDWAGNTGELFF
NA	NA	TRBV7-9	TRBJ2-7	TGTGCCAGCAGCTTAGTGGCACGCCTCGAGCAGTACTTC	CASSLVARLEQYF
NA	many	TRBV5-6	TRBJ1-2	TGTGCCAGCAGCTTAAAAGTCAAAAGTAACTATGGCTACACCTTC	CASSLKVKSNYGYTF
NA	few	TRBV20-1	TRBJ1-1	TGCAGTGCTAGGAGATTGGGTCAGATGAACACTGAAGCTTTCTTT	CSARRLGQMNTEAFF
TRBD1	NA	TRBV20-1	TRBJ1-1	TGCAGTGCTAGCCCAGACAGGGTTGTGTACACTGAAGCTTTCTTT	CSASPDRVVYTEAFF
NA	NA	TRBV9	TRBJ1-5	TGTGCCAGCAGCGCCCGATCGGATCAGCCCCAGCATTTT	CASSARSDQPQHF
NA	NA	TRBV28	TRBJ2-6	TGTGCCAGCAGTTTGGCATCTAAGGCAGGGGCCAACGTCCTGACTTTC	CASSLASKAGANVLTF
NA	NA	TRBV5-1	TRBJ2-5	TGCGCCAGCACCGAAGGACCGGGACCCACACAAGAGACCCAGTACTTC	CASTEGPGPTQETQYF
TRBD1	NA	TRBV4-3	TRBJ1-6	TGCGCCAGCAGCCTCAGGGGGGAGGGTCCACCCCTCCACTTT	CASSLRGEGPPLHF
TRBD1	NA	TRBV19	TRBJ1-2	TGTGCCAGTAACAGGGGGGGACAGCTTAACTATGGCTACACCTTC	CASNRGGQLNYGYTF
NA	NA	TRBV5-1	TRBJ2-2	TGCGCCAGCAGCTTGGTACTAGCCTCGGATGCGACCGGGGAGCTGTTTTTT	CASSLVLASDATGELFF
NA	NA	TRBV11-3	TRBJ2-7	TGTGCCAGCAGCACCTCGACAGGCCACTACGAGCAGTACTTC	CASSTSTGHYEQYF
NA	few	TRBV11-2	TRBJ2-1	TGTGCCAGCAGCTTACTGCTAGGGGAGCAGTTCTTC	CASSLLLGEQFF
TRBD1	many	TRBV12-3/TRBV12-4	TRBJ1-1	TGTGCCAGCACCCTGGGACAGCTGAACACTGAAGCTTTCTTT	CASTLGQLNTEAFF
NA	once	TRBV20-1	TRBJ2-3	TGCAGTGCCACTATTGGCCCAGATACGCAGTATTTT	CSATIGPDTQYF
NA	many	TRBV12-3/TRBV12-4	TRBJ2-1	TGTGCCAGCAGTTTAGCCAGCTCCTACAATGAGCAGTTCTTC	CASSLASSYNEQFF
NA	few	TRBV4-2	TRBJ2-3	TGTGCCAGCAGCCGATCCGGGACACCGAGGACAGATACGCAGTATTTT	CASSRSGTPRTDTQYF
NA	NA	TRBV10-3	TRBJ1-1	TGTGCCATTTCAATAGGGAACACTGAAGCTTTCTTT	CAISIGNTEAFF
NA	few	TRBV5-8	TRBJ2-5	TGTGCCAGCAGCTTGGTTCTCAGGCAAGAGACCCAGTACTTC	CASSLVLRQETQYF
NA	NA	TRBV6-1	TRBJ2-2	TGTGCCACCGAAAGGCCTAGAACCGGGGAGCTGTTTTTT	CATERPRTGELFF
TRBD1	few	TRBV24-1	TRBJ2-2	TGTGCCACCAGTGAGCGGACAGGGGACGGGGAGCTGTTTTTT	CATSERTGDGELFF
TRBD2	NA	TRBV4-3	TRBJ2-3	TGCGCCAGCAGCCAAGAGACTAGCGGGGGGGACATTATGGCCGATACGCAGTATTTT	CASSQETSGGDIMADTQYF
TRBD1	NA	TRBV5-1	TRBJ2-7	TGCGCCAGCAGCTCCGACAGGGATTGGTCCTACGAGCAGTACTTC	CASSSDRDWSYEQYF
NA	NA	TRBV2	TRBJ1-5	TGTGCCAGCAGTGATAGGGAACGTTCCAATCAGCCCCAGCATTTT	CASSDRERSNQPQHF
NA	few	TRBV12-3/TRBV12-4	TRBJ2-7	TGTGCCAGCAGCCGGGGTAGCGGCCCCTACGAGCAGTACTTC	CASSRGSGPYEQYF
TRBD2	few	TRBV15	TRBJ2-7	TGTGCCACCAGCAGAGATCTGAGCGGGAGCTACGAGCAGTACTTC	CATSRDLSGSYEQYF
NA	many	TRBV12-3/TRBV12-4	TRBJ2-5	TGTGCCAGCACCGGGACCGGAGAGACCCAGTACTTC	CASTGTGETQYF
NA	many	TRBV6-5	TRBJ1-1	TGTGCCAGCAGTTACTCGGCTGGGAACACTGAAGCTTTCTTT	CASSYSAGNTEAFF
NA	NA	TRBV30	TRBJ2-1	TGTGCCTGGACATCTCGCCAGGGGACGAACTACAATGAGCAGTTCTTC	CAWTSRQGTNYNEQFF
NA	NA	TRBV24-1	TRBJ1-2	TGTGCCACCAGTGATCCGGACAGCGGATATGGCTACACCTTC	CATSDPDSGYGYTF
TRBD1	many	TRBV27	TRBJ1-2	TGTGCCAGTAGGACAGGGGTTTATGGCTACACCTTC	CASRTGVYGYTF
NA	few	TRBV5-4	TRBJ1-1	TGTGCCACCCGAAGAGTCATGAACACTGAAGCTTTCTTT	CATRRVMNTEAFF
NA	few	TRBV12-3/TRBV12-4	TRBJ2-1	TGTGCCAGCACTCCCGGGAGCTCCTCCAATGAGCAGTTCTTC	CASTPGSSSNEQFF
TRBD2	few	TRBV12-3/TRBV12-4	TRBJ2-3	TGTGCCAGCAGCACTAGCGCTCCTATCACAGATACGCAGTATTTT	CASSTSAPITDTQYF
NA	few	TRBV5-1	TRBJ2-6	TGCGCCAGCAGCTTGAGAACGACGACTAACTCTGGGGCCAACGTCCTGACTTTC	CASSLRTTTNSGANVLTF
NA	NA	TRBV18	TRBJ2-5	TGTGCCAGCTCACCACCGAATCTGGGTCTGAAGACCCAGTACTTC	CASSPPNLGLKTQYF
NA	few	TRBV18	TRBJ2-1	TGTGCCAGCTCATCCCGGGACGCTTTCTTGAATGAGCAGTTCTTC	CASSSRDAFLNEQFF
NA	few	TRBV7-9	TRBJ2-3	TGTGCCAGCAGCCCCACGGCGCTAGTTGGAGATACGCAGTATTTT	CASSPTALVGDTQYF